This T cell receptor beta chain derives from a study of blood T cells in healthy people across ages. Germline V lookup: CDR1 SGHVS, CDR2 FQNEAQ. The CDR3 runs to 15 residues. V dropped 1 base and J dropped 2; count of bases not matched to a gene: 4. The sample providers were healthy Caucasian people from Russia, aged roughly 6 to 90. Only a few counts were recorded for this clonotype. It was with a sample-barcoded 5' primer and a J-beta primer mix that a second PCR of about 6 to 12 cycles was run. The template-switch adaptor was a 5' adaptor with 12 random nucleotides. It tagged each cDNA molecule. TCRdb passed the 5' RACE reads through MiXCR, listing each CDR3 protein once. The table lists over a million distinct CDR3 sequences, approximately 60% of them singletons.

The sequenced material came from blood. The clonotype comes from a man aged 18 to 29 in good health. The chain joins TRBV7-8 to TRBJ2-5; 7 positions match TRBD2. The CDR3 DNA follows: TGTGCCAGCAGCTTAGGCGGGAGTGAACAAGAGACCCAGTACTTC. Translation gives CASSLGGSEQETQYF.